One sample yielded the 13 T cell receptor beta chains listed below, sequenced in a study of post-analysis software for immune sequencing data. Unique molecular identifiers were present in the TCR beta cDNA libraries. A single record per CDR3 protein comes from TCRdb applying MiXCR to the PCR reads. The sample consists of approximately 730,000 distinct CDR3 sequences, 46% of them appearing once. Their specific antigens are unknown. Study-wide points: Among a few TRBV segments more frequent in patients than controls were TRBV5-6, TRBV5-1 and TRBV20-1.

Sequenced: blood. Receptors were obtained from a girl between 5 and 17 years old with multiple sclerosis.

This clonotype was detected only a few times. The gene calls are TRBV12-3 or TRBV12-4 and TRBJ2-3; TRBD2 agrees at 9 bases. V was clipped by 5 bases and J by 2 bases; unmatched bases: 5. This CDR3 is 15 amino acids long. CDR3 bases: TGTGCCAGCAGTGGAAGGACTAGCGTCACAGATACGCAGTATTTT. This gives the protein CASSGRTSVTDTQYF.

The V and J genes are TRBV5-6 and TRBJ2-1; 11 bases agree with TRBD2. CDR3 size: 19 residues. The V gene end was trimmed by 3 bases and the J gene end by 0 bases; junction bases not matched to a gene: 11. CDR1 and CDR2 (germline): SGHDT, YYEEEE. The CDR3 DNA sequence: TGTGCCAGCAGCTCCCGACTAGCGGGATACTCGAGCTCCTACAATGAGCAGTTCTTC. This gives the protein CASSSRLAGYSSSYNEQFF.

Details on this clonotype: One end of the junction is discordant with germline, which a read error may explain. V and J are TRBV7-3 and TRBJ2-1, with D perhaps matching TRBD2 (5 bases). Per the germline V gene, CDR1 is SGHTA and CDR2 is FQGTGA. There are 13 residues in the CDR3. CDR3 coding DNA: TGTGCCGGCAGCTTGGGGAGCGGCAATGAGCAGTTCTTC. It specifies CAGSLGSGNEQFF. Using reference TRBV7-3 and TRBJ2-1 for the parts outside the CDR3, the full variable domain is GAGVSQTPSNKVTEKGKYVELRCDPISGHTALYWYRQSLGQGPEFLIYFQGTGAADDSGLPNDRFFAVRPEGSVSTLKIQRTERGDSAVYLCAGSLGSGNEQFFGPGTRLTVL.

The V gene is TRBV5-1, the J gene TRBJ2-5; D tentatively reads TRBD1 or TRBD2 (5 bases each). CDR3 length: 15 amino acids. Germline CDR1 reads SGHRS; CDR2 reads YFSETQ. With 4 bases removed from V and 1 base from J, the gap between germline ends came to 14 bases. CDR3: CASSMRGLPQETQYF. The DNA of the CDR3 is TGCGCCAGCAGCATGAGGGGCCTCCCCCAAGAGACCCAGTACTTC.

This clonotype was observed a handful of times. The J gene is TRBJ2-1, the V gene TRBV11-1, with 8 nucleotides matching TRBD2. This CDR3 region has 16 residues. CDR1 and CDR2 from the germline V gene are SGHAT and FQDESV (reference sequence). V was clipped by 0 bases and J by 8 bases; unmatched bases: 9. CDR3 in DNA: TGTGCCAGCAGCTTAGCGGGCCTAGCGGGTACATATGAGCAGTTCTTC. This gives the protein CASSLAGLAGTYEQFF.

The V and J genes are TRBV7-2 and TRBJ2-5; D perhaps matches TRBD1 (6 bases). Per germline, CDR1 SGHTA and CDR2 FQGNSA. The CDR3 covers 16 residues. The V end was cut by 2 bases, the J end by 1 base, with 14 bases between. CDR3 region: CASSLTWGPLQETQYF. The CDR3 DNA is TGTGCCAGCAGCTTAACTTGGGGGCCCCTCCAAGAGACCCAGTACTTC.

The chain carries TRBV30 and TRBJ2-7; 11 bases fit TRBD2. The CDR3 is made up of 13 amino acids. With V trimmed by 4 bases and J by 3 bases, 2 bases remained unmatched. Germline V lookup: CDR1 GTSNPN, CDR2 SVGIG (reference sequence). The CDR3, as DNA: TGTGCCTGGAATAGCGGGAGGGGCTACGAGCAGTACTTC. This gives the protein CAWNSGRGYEQYF.

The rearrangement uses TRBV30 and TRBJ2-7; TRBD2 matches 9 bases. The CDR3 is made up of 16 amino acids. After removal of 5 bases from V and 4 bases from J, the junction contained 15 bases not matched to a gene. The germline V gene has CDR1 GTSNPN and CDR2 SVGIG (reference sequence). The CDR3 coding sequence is TGTGCCTGGGACAGGGTCCCTAGCGGGAACCTTTACGAGCAGTACTTC. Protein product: CAWDRVPSGNLYEQYF.

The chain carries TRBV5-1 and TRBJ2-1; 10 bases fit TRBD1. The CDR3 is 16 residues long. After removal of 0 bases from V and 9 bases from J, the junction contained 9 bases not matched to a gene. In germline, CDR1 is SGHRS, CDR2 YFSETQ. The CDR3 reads CASSLETGGYVGEQFF. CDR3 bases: TGCGCCAGCAGCTTGGAGACAGGGGGCTATGTAGGTGAGCAGTTCTTC.

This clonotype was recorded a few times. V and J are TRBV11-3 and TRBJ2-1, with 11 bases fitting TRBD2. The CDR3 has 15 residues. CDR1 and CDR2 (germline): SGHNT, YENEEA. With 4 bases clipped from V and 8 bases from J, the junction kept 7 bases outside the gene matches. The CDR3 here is CASSSLAGGGHEQFF. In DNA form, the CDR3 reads TGTGCCAGCAGCTCCTTAGCGGGAGGGGGACATGAGCAGTTCTTC.

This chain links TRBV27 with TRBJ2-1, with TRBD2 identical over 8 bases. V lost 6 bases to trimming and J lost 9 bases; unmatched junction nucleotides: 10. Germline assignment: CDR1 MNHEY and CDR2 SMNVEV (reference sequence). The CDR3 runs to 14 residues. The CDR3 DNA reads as TGTGCCAGCAGGAAATTAGCGGGAAGGGGTGAGCAGTTCTTC. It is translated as CASRKLAGRGEQFF.

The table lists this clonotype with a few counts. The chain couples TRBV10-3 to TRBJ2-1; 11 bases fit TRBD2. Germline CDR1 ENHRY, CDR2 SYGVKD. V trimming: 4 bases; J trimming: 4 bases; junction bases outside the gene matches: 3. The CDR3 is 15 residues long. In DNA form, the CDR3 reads TGTGCCATCAGTGCAGGGACTAGCGGATACAATGAGCAGTTCTTC. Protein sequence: CAISAGTSGYNEQFF.

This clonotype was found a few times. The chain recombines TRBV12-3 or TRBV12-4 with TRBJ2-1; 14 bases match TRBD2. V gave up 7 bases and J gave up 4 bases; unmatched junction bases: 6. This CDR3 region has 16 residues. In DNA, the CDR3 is TGTGCCAGCATGGGAGGACTAGCGGGAGGTTACAATGAGCAGTTCTTC. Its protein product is CASMGGLAGGYNEQFF.